Following are 14 T cell receptor beta chains from one sample sequenced in a study of spatial heterogeneity in lung cancer. The time point denotes: sample taken at primary tumor resection. Researchers sequenced whole RNA taken from tumor, nontumor lung or frozen PBMC without sorting. MiXCR, applied by TCRdb to the 5' RACE reads, yields one record per CDR3 protein. The sample has around 45,000 distinct CDR3 sequences, roughly 13% seen once. The material was PBMCs, obtained at surgery. The receptor source for this set is a male donor with early-stage non-small cell lung cancer.

V gene TRBV18 combines with J gene TRBJ1-2; 7 nucleotides agree with TRBD1. The CDR3 sequence is 13 residues long. Germline lookup yields CDR1 KGHSH and CDR2 LQKENI. With 0 bases clipped from V and 8 bases from J, the junction kept 3 bases outside the gene matches. The CDR3 nucleotides read TGTGCCAGCTCACCACCGACAGGGCAGGGCTACACCTTC. Translating it yields CASSPPTGQGYTF. Together with reference TRBV18 and TRBJ1-2, the CDR3 gives the full variable domain: NAGVMQNPRHLVRRRGQEARLRCSPMKGHSHVYWYRQLPEEGLKFMVYLQKENIIDESGMPKERFSAEFPKEGPSILRIQQVVRGDSAAYFCASSPPTGQGYTFGSGTRLTVV.

There are a few counts of this clonotype. The V call is TRBV7-3, the J call TRBJ2-7, with 8 bases matching TRBD2. The CDR3 is 14 residues long. J was trimmed by 5 bases and V by 5 bases; bases with no gene match: 8. Per the germline V gene, CDR1 is SGHTA and CDR2 is FQGTGA. The DNA for the CDR3 is TGTGCCAGCAGCGCCGGGACTAGGCTCGACGAGCAGTACTTC. This sequence encodes CASSAGTRLDEQYF.

V and J are TRBV14 and TRBJ1-5, with a possible D match to TRBD1 (5 bases). Germline CDR1 is SGHDN and CDR2 is FVKESK. V gave up 0 bases and J gave up 9 bases, with 12 bases separating them. The CDR3 is 14 amino acids. CDR3 nucleotide sequence: TGTGCCAGCAGCCAAGACCCGACCCAGGGGCCCCAGCATTTT. As protein: CASSQDPTQGPQHF.

This clonotype was recorded a few times. CDR3: CASSVGPATNEKLFF. For the CDR3, the DNA is TGTGCCAGCAGCGTAGGACCTGCGACTAATGAAAAACTGTTTTTT. The chain joins TRBV6-5 to TRBJ1-4; no clear D. V was pared by 6 bases and J by 2 bases, with 13 bases between. This CDR3 is built from 15 residues. The germline V gene has CDR1 MNHEY and CDR2 SVGAGI.

V usage is TRBV4-3 and J usage is TRBJ2-7; TRBD2 aligns across 7 bases. CDR3 length: 16 amino acids. V was pared by 4 bases and J by 4 bases, with 13 bases of the junction left unmatched. Germline CDR1 and CDR2: LGHNA and YSLEER. The CDR3, as DNA: TGCGCCAGCAGCCGCCGGTACGAGACTAGCAGTTACGAGCAGTACTTC. It encodes CASSRRYETSSYEQYF.

The rearrangement links TRBV7-2 to TRBJ1-1, with D possibly TRBD1 on 5 matching bases. The CDR3 is made up of 13 amino acids. The germline V and J ends were trimmed by 8 bases and 6 bases, with 16 bases remaining between them. Germline values: CDR1 SGHTA, CDR2 FQGNSA. CDR3 in DNA: TGTGCCAGCGGCAAATCCGGGGCAGCTGAAGCTTTCTTT. It translates to CASGKSGAAEAFF.

The chain carries TRBV6-5 and TRBJ2-3, with a tentative D call TRBD1 (6 bases). Between the trimmed V and J ends, which lost 0 bases and 10 bases, there was a span of 11 bases. This CDR3 has 13 amino acids. Germline loops: CDR1 MNHEY, CDR2 SVGAGI. CDR3 coding DNA: TGTGCCAGCAGTTACTCGAAGGGGGTAGCGCAGTATTTT. This codes for CASSYSKGVAQYF.

The V call is TRBV2, the J call TRBJ2-7; a weak D match, TRBD1 (6 bases). V lost 6 bases to trimming and J lost 5 bases, with 17 bases between them. Germline V gene lookup returns CDR1 SNHLY and CDR2 FYNNEI. The CDR3 has 14 amino acids. CDR3 DNA sequence: TGTGCCAGCAGCGTTACAGGGTTGAGTCACGAGCAGTACTTC. Translating it yields CASSVTGLSHEQYF. Using reference TRBV2 and TRBJ2-7 for the parts outside the CDR3, the full variable domain is EPEVTQTPSHQVTQMGQEVILRCVPISNHLYFYWYRQILGQKVEFLVSFYNNEISEKSEIFDDQFSVERPDGSNFTLKIRSTKLEDSAMYFCASSVTGLSHEQYFGPGTRLTVT.

This clonotype was detected a few times. The chain has TRBV5-1 and TRBJ2-2; 9 bases are a match to TRBD2. The CDR3 loop spans 18 amino acids. Trimming took 4 bases from V and 1 from J; bases not matched to a gene: 11. The germline gives CDR1 SGHRS, CDR2 YFSETQ. CDR3 sequence: CASSVGLTSGWNTGELFF. The DNA of the CDR3 is TGCGCCAGCAGCGTAGGCCTGACTAGCGGTTGGAACACCGGGGAGCTGTTTTTT.

The CDR3 bases are TGTGCCATCAGTGAGCCAGGGACTAGCGGGATCGAGCAGTACTTC. Translating it yields CAISEPGTSGIEQYF. This chain uses TRBV10-3 with TRBJ2-7; 13 bases fit TRBD2. This CDR3 has 15 amino acids. Trimming at V came to 2 bases and at J to 6 bases, leaving 4 bases not matched to a gene. Germline CDR1 is ENHRY and CDR2 is SYGVKD.

V gene TRBV29-1 combines with J gene TRBJ2-2; maybe TRBD1 (5 bases). The germline V gene encodes CDR1 SQVTM and CDR2 ANQGSEA. The CDR3 runs to 14 residues. V lost 2 bases and J 6 bases, leaving 13 bases between the germline ends. In DNA, the CDR3 is TGCAGCGTTGAAATACGACAGCGCTCCGGGGAGCTGTTTTTT. Translation gives CSVEIRQRSGELFF.

V gene TRBV7-2 combines with J gene TRBJ2-7, with 10 bases that match TRBD2. The V gene end was trimmed by 3 bases and the J gene end by 3 bases; junction bases not matched to a gene: 2. Germline CDR1 is SGHTA and CDR2 is FQGNSA. This CDR3 is built from 14 residues. The CDR3 spells CASSFRTSGYEQYF. The CDR3, as DNA: TGTGCCAGCAGCTTTAGGACTAGCGGCTACGAGCAGTACTTC.

In this sample, this clonotype turned up a few times. This rearrangement joins TRBV28 to TRBJ2-2; D possibly uses TRBD1 or TRBD2 (5 bases each). Germline CDR1 and CDR2: MDHEN and SYDVKM. V gave up 3 bases and J gave up 2 bases, with 13 bases separating them. The CDR3 is made up of 16 amino acids. The CDR3 bases are TGTGCCAGCAGTTTTATCCGGGACGGTAACACCGGGGAGCTGTTTTTT. Its protein is CASSFIRDGNTGELFF.

This clonotype was seen repeatedly, ten times or more. This chain uses TRBV9 with TRBJ2-3; TRBD2 might be the D (6 bases). Germline V gene lookup returns CDR1 SGDLS and CDR2 YYNGEE. The V end was cut by 3 bases, the J end by 1 base, with 15 bases between. The CDR3 has 16 amino acids. Here the CDR3 DNA reads TGTGCCAGCAGCGGGAATCGGGCTAGCGGCACAGATACGCAGTATTTT. Translation: CASSGNRASGTDTQYF.